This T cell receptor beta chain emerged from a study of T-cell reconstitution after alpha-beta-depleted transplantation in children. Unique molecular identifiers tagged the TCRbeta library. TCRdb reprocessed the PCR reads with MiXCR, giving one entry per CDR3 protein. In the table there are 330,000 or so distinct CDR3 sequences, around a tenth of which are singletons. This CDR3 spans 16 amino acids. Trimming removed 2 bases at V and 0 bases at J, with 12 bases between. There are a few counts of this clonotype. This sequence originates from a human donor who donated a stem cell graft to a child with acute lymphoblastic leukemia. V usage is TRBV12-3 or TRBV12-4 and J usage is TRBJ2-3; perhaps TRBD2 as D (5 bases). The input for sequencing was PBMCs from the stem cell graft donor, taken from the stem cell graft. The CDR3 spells CASSLTGDGSTDTQYF. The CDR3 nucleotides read TGTGCCAGCAGTTTAACCGGGGATGGGAGCACAGATACGCAGTATTTT.